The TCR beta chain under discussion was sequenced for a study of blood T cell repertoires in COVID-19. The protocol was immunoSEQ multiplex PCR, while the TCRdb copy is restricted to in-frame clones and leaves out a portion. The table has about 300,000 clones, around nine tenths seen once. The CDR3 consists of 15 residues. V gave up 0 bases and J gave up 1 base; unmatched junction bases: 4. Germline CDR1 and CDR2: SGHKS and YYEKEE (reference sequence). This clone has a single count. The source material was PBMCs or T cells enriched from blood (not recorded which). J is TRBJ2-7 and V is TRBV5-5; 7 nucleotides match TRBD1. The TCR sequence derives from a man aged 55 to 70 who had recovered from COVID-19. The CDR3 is CASSLAGTASYEQYF. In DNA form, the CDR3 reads TGTGCCAGCAGCTTGGCCGGGACAGCTTCCTACGAGCAGTACTTC. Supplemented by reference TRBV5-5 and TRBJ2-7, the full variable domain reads DAGVTQSPTHLIKTRGQQVTLRCSPISGHKSVSWYQQVLGQGPQFIFQYYEKEERGRGNFPDRFSARQFPNYSSELNVNALLLGDSALYLCASSLAGTASYEQYFGPGTRLTVT.